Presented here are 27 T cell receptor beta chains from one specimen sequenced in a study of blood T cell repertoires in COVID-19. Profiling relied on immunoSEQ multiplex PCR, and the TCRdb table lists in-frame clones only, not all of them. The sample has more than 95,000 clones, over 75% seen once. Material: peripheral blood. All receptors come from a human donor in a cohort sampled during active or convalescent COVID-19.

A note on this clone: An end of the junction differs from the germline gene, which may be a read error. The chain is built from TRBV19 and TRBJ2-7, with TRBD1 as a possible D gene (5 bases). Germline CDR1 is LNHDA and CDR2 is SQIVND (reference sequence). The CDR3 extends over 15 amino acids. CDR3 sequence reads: CASSQVRGNSHEQYF. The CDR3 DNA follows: TGTGCCTCCTCACAGGTGCGTGGCAACTCCCACGAGCAGTACTTC.

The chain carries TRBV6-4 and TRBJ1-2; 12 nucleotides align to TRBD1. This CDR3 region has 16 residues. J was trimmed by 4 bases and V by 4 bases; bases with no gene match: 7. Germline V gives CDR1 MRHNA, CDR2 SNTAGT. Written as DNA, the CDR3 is TGTGCCAGCAGTGCCGGGACAGGGGGCCATGTCTATGGCTACACCTTC. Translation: CASSAGTGGHVYGYTF.

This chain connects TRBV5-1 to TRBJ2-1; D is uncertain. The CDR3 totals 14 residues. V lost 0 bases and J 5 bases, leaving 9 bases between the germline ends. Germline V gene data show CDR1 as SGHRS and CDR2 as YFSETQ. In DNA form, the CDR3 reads TGCGCCAGCAGCTTGGGTCAGGTGAACAATGAGCAGTTCTTC. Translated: CASSLGQVNNEQFF.

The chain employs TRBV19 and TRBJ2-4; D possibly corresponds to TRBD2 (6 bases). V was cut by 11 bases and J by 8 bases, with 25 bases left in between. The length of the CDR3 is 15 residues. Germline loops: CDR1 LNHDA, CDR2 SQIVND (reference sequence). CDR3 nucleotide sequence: TGTGCCTCATCCATGGGCGGGGCCCTAAGGGACATTCAGTACTTC. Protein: CASSMGGALRDIQYF. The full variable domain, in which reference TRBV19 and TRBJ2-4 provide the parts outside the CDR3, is DGGITQSPKYLFRKEGQNVTLSCEQNLNHDAMYWYRQDPGQGLRLIYYSQIVNDFQKGDIAEGYSVSREKKESFPLTVTSAQKNPTAFYLCASSMGGALRDIQYFGAGTRLSVL.

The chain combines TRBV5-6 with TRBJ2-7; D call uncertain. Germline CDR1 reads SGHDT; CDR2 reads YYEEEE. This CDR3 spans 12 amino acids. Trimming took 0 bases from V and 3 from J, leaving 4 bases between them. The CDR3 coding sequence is TGTGCCAGCAGCTTGGCCCTCTACGAGCAGTACTTC. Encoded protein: CASSLALYEQYF.

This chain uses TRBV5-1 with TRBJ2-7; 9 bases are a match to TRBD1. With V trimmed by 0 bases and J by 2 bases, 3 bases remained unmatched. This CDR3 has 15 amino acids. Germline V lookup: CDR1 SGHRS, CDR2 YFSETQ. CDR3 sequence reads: CASSLGQGVAYEQYF. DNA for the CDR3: TGCGCCAGCAGCTTGGGACAGGGGGTTGCCTACGAGCAGTACTTC.

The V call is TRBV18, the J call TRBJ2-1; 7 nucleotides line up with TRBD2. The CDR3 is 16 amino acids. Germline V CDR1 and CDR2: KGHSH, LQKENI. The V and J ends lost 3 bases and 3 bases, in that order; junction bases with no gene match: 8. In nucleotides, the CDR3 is TGTGCCAGCTCACCTATTGGACTAGTGCGCTACAATGAGCAGTTCTTC. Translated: CASSPIGLVRYNEQFF.

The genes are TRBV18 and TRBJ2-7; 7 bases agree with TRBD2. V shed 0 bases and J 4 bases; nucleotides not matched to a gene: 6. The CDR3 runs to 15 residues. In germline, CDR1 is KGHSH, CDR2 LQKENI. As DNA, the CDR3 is TGTGCCAGCTCACCACCGGGAGGGCCAGGTTACGAGCAGTACTTC. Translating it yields CASSPPGGPGYEQYF.

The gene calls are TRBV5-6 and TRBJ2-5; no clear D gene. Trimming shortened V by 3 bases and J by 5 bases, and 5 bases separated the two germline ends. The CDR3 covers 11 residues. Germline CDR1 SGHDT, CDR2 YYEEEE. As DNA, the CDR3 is TGTGCCAGCAGCTCCCTCGAGACCCAGTACTTC. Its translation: CASSSLETQYF.

The CDR3 reads CASSFFILAGLSQVGTQYF. CDR3 sequence (DNA): TGTGCCAGCAGCTTTTTCATTCTAGCGGGGCTATCCCAAGTGGGTACGCAGTATTTT. The rearrangement uses TRBV7-7 and TRBJ2-3; 9 bases match TRBD2. J was trimmed by 8 bases and V by 3 bases; bases with no gene match: 21. The germline CDR1 and CDR2 sequences are SSHAT and FNYEAQ (reference sequence). This CDR3 region has 19 residues.

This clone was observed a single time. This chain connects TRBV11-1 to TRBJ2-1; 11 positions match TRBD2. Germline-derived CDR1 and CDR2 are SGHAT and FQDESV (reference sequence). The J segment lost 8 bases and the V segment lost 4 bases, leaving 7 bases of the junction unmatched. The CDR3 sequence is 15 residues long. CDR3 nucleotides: TGTGCCAGCAGCTCACGACTAGCGGGGATGGATGAGCAGTTCTTC. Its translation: CASSSRLAGMDEQFF.

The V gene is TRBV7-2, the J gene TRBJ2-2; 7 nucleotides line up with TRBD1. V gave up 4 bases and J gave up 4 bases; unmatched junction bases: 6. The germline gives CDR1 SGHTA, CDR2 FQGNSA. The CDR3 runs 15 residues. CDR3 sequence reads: CASSSHRGRTGELFF. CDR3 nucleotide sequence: TGTGCCAGCAGCTCTCACAGGGGTCGCACCGGGGAGCTGTTTTTT.

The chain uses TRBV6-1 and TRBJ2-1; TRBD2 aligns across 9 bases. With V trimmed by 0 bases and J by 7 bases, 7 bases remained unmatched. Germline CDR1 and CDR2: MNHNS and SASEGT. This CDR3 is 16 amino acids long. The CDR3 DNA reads TGTGCCAGCAGTGAAGCGCTTCTAGCGGGAACGAATGAGCAGTTCTTC. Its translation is CASSEALLAGTNEQFF.

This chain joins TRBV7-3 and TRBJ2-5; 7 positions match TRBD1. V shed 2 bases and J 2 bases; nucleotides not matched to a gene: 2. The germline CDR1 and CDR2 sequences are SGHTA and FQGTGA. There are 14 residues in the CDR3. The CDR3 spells CASSLSGQQETQYF. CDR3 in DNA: TGTGCCAGCAGCTTATCGGGACAGCAAGAGACCCAGTACTTC.

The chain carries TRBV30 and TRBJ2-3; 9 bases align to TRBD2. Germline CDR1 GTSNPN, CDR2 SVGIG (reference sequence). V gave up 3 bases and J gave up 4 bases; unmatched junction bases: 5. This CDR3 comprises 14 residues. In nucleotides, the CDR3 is TGTGCCTGGAGATTAGCGGGGGCGTCAGATACGCAGTATTTT. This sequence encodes CAWRLAGASDTQYF.

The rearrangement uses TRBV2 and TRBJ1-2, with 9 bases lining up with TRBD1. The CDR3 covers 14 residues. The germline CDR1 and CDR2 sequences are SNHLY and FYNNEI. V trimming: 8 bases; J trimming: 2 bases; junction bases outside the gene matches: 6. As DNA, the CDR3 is TGTGCCAGCGTGGTCGGGACAGGGAACTATGGCTACACCTTC. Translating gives CASVVGTGNYGYTF.

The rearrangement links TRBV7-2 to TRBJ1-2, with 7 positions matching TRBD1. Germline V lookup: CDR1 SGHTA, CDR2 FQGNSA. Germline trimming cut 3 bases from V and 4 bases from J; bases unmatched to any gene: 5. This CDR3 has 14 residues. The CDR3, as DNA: TGTGCCAGCAGCTTGGACAGGCAGGTCTATGGCTACACCTTC. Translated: CASSLDRQVYGYTF. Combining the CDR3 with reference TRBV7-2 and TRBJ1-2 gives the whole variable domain GAGVSQSPSNKVTEKGKDVELRCDPISGHTALYWYRQSLGQGLEFLIYFQGNSAPDKSGLPSDRFSAERTGGSVSTLTIQRTQQEDSAVYLCASSLDRQVYGYTFGSGTRLTVV.

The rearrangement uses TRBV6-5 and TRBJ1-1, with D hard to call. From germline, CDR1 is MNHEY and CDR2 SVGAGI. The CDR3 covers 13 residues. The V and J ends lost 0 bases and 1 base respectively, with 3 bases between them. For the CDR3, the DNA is TGTGCCAGCAGTTACTCTCAGAACACTGAAGCTTTCTTT. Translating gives CASSYSQNTEAFF.

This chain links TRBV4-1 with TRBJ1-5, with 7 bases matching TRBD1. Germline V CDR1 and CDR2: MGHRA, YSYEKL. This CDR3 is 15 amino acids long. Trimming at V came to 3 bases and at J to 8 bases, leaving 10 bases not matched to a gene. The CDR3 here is CASSQADRVVEPQHF. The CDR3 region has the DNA TGCGCCAGCAGCCAGGCAGACAGGGTTGTAGAGCCCCAGCATTTT.

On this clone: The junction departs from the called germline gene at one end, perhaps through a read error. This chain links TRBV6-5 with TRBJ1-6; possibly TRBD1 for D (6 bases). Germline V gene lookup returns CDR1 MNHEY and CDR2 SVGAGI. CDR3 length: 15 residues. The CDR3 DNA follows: TGTGCCAGCAGTTCCCTGGACAGCTATAATTCACTCCTCTACTTT. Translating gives CASSSLDSYNSLLYF.

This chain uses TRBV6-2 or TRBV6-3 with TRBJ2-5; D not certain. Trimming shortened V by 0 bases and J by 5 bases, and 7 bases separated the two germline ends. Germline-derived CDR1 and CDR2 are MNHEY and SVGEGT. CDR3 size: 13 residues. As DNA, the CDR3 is TGTGCCAGCAGTTACTCCAGGTTGGAGACCCAGTACTTC. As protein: CASSYSRLETQYF.

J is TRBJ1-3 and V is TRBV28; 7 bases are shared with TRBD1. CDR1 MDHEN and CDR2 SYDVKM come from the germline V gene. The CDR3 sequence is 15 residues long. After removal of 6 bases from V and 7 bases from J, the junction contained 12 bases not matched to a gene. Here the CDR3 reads CASSSTDRVWNTIYF. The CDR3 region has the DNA TGTGCCAGCAGCTCAACTGACAGGGTTTGGAACACCATATATTTT.

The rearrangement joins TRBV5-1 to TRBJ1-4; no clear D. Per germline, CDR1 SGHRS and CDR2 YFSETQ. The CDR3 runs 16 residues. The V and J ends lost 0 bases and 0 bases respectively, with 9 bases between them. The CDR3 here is CASSLVGDPTNEKLFF. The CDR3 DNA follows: TGCGCCAGCAGCTTGGTTGGAGACCCAACTAATGAAAAACTGTTTTTT.

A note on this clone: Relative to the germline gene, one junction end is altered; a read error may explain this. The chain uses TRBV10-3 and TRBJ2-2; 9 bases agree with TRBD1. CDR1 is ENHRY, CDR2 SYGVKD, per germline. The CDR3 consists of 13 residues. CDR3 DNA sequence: TGTGCCATCAGTGAGTCCCGGGACAGGGACCTGTTTTTT. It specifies CAISESRDRDLFF.

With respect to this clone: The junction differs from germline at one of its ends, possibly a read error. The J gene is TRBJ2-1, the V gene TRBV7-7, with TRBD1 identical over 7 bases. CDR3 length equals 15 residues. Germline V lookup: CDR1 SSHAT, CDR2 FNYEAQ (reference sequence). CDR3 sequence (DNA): TGTGCTAGCAGCTTATCAGACAGGGCCTACAATGAGCAGTTCTTC. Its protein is CASSLSDRAYNEQFF.

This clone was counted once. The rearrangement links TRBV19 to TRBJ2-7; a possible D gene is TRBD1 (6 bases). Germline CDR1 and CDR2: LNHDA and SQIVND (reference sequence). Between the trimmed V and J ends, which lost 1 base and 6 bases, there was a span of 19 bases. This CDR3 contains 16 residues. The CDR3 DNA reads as TGTGCCAGTAGTATAGGTTTTCGTCCAGGGGCTAGCGAGCAGTACTTC. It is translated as CASSIGFRPGASEQYF.

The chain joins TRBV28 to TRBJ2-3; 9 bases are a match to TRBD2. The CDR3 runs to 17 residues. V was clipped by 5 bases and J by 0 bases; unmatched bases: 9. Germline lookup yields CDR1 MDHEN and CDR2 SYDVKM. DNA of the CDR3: TGTGCCAGCAGTCCTTACGGCGGGGGGGCTAGCACAGATACGCAGTATTTT. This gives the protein CASSPYGGGASTDTQYF.